Presented here are 11 T cell receptor beta chains from one specimen sequenced in a study of radiotherapy plus CTLA-4 blockade in lung cancer. Data came from immunoSEQ multiplex PCR; TCRdb stores just in-frame clones and leaves some out. The sample shows 85,000 to 120,000 clones, 85% to 90% of them seen only once. The specimen comprised peripheral blood, sampled from a patient treated with radiotherapy plus ipilimumab. The source is a human donor with non-small cell lung cancer that progressed on radiotherapy plus ipilimumab. Some clones in this sample may be carry-over from other donors' samples.

Comments on this clone: The sample contains more than one DNA sequence encoding this CDR3. This chain connects TRBV15 to TRBJ1-6; perhaps TRBD1 as D (5 bases). From germline, CDR1 is LNHNV and CDR2 YYDKDF (reference sequence). The germline V and J ends were trimmed by 4 bases and 0 bases, with 16 bases remaining between them. The CDR3 runs to 18 residues. DNA of the CDR3: TGTGCCACCAGCACCCTGGGACCACTCAGCTCCTATAATTCACCCCTCCACTTT. Its protein product is CATSTLGPLSSYNSPLHF. The full variable domain, with the rest looked up from reference TRBV15 and TRBJ1-6, is DAMVIQNPRYQVTQFGKPVTLSCSQTLNHNVMYWYQQKSSQAPKLLFHYYDKDFNNEADTPDNFQSRRPNTSFCFLDIRSPGLGDTAMYLCATSTLGPLSSYNSPLHFGNGTRLTVT.

The CDR3 here is CASSLRQRGGYTGELFF. In DNA, the CDR3 is TGTGCCAGCAGTTTGCGGCAGCGGGGGGGCTACACCGGGGAGCTGTTTTTT. J is TRBJ2-2 and V is TRBV27; 10 bases align to TRBD2. J was trimmed by 3 bases and V by 3 bases; bases with no gene match: 7. This CDR3 has 17 residues. Per germline, CDR1 MNHEY and CDR2 SMNVEV (reference sequence).

The V and J genes are TRBV27 and TRBJ1-4, with D possibly being TRBD1 (5 bases). V was clipped by 2 bases and J by 14 bases, with 24 bases between them. Germline assignment: CDR1 MNHEY and CDR2 SMNVEV (reference sequence). The CDR3 consists of 16 residues. DNA of the CDR3: TGTGCCAGCAGTTTAGGGGGGAGTGAGGGGCTGTTGAGTCTGTTTTTT. Protein: CASSLGGSEGLLSLFF.

This rearrangement joins TRBV11-2 to TRBJ2-4; 7 nucleotides agree with TRBD2. Losses at the gene ends were 2 bases for V and 0 bases for J; bases not matched to a gene: 10. The CDR3 consists of 18 residues. CDR1 and CDR2 from the germline V gene are SGHAT and FQNNGV. The CDR3 sequence is CASSLYGRAGLAKNIQYF. The CDR3 DNA is TGTGCCAGCAGCTTATATGGGCGAGCGGGGTTAGCCAAAAACATTCAGTACTTC.

V and J are TRBV7-9 and TRBJ2-3; D is possibly TRBD1 (5 bases). Germline V lookup: CDR1 SEHNR, CDR2 FQNEAQ (reference sequence). V lost 3 bases and J 4 bases, leaving 14 bases between the germline ends. The CDR3 has 15 amino acids. The CDR3 reads CASSFTRVGADTQYF. CDR3 nucleotide sequence: TGTGCCAGCAGCTTCACCAGGGTCGGCGCAGATACGCAGTATTTT.

This chain uses TRBV7-9 with TRBJ2-7; unclear D gene. V lost 5 bases and J 2 bases, leaving 7 bases between the germline ends. Germline CDR1 reads SEHNR; CDR2 reads FQNEAQ (reference sequence). This CDR3 comprises 12 residues. CDR3 coding DNA: TGTGCCAGCAGCCAAAACACCTACGAGCAGTACTTC. It is translated as CASSQNTYEQYF.

The CDR3 loop is CASGLAGVNEQFF. The CDR3, as DNA: TGTGCTAGTGGTCTAGCGGGGGTTAATGAGCAGTTCTTC. The chain links TRBV12-5 to TRBJ2-1; 10 positions agree with TRBD2. The CDR3 is 13 residues long. Germline V CDR1 and CDR2: LGHNT, FRNRAP. V lost 5 bases to trimming and J lost 7 bases; unmatched junction nucleotides: 2.

V is TRBV5-1 and J is TRBJ1-1; no reliable D call. CDR1 is SGHRS and CDR2 is YFSETQ in the germline V gene. CDR3 length: 11 residues. V dropped 4 bases and J dropped 5 bases, with 6 bases sitting between them. CDR3 loop: CASSLGTEAFF. CDR3 coding DNA: TGCGCCAGCAGCCTTGGGACTGAAGCTTTCTTT.

This rearrangement joins TRBV7-9 to TRBJ1-5; 9 bases map to TRBD1. V dropped 5 bases and J dropped 1; count of bases not matched to a gene: 3. The CDR3 contains 15 residues. Germline CDR1 is SEHNR and CDR2 is FQNEAQ (reference sequence). The CDR3 here is CASSTGTGSNQPQHF. For the CDR3, the DNA is TGTGCCAGCAGCACTGGGACAGGGAGCAATCAGCCCCAGCATTTT.

The chain recombines TRBV15 with TRBJ1-2; D is undetermined. CDR3 length equals 13 residues. The germline V and J ends were trimmed by 5 bases and 8 bases, with 15 bases remaining between them. From germline, CDR1 is LNHNV and CDR2 YYDKDF (reference sequence). CDR3 sequence (DNA): TGTGCCACCAGCGGCCTTGGCGTGAGGGGCTACACCTTC. Translated: CATSGLGVRGYTF.

The genes are TRBV4-2 and TRBJ1-1, with D possibly TRBD1 on 5 matching bases. Per germline, CDR1 LGHNA and CDR2 YNFKEQ. The CDR3 is made up of 15 amino acids. Deletions cut 3 bases from V and 0 bases from J, with 11 bases between. CDR3 nucleotides: TGTGCCAGCAGCCAGCGACAGCAGTTGAACACTGAAGCTTTCTTT. Its translation: CASSQRQQLNTEAFF.